This is a list of T cell receptor beta chains from one sample in a study of beta chain features in type 1 diabetes. This table comes from immunoSEQ multiplex PCR, and its TCRdb copy is limited to in-frame clones, with some not included. Counted here are about 160,000 clones, approximately 8.1% occurring once; the ten biggest clones make up approximately 0.87%. The sample was central memory CD4+ T cells from blood. The source of these receptors is a woman in her 40s with type 1 diabetes. The CDR3 runs from the conserved cysteine through the conserved F or W. The order of the fields is V gene, clone size, D gene, J gene, CDR3 DNA, CDR3 protein. D genes are given only for firm matches. Rows give clone size only sometimes, using once, few, many, or a class for an expanded clone.

TRBV7-9,many,TRBD2,TRBJ2-1,TGTGCCAGCAGCTTGGGACTAGCATCCTACAATGAGCAGTTCTTC,CASSLGLASYNEQFF
TRBV30,few,TRBD1,TRBJ1-1,TGTGCCTGCGACAGGGGGAACACTGAAGCTTTCTTT,CACDRGNTEAFF
TRBV11-2,NA,NA,TRBJ2-1,TGTGCCAGCAGCCCCGGATGGGACACCAGCGCTGGCGAGCAGTTCTTC,CASSPGWDTSAGEQFF
TRBV15,few,TRBD1,TRBJ1-3,TGTGCCACCAGCAAGCCTCAGGGGGCTAGAAACACCATATATTTT,CATSKPQGARNTIYF
TRBV5-1,NA,NA,TRBJ1-2,TGCGCCAGCAGCTTGGAGCCGGGGAACTATGGCTACACCTTC,CASSLEPGNYGYTF
TRBV25-1,few,TRBD1,TRBJ1-1,TGTGCCAGCAGTGCTCCGGGACAGTTGGGTACTGAAGCTTTCTTT,CASSAPGQLGTEAFF
TRBV28,NA,NA,TRBJ2-7,TGTGCCAGCAGTTTATTAAACGAGCAGTACTTC,CASSLLNEQYF
TRBV6-5,few,NA,TRBJ1-3,TGTGCCAGCTTTGGGCTAACTGGAAACACCATATATTTT,CASFGLTGNTIYF
TRBV7-9,NA,TRBD2,TRBJ2-5,TGTGCCAGCACCCTTTTAGCGGGAAGGCAAGAGACCCAGTACTTC,CASTLLAGRQETQYF
TRBV30,NA,TRBD1,TRBJ2-6,TGTGCCTGGAGTGACACAGGGGCTGGGGCCAACGTCCTGACTTTC,CAWSDTGAGANVLTF
TRBV9,few,NA,TRBJ2-2,TGTGCCAGCAGTTTTTCGGGGAAAACCGGGGAGCTGTTTTTT,CASSFSGKTGELFF